This T cell receptor beta chain was sequenced in a study of cytomegalovirus exposure and HLA in healthy donors. Study results and limitations: Sequence variants that were highly shared formed a cluster that was likely a sequencing artifact.

The CDR3 is made up of 14 amino acids. Trimming shortened V by 7 bases and J by 1 base, and 13 bases separated the two germline ends. Germline V gene lookup returns CDR1 SGHNT and CDR2 YENEEA. About this clone: Its antigen is unidentified.

The PCR employed 60 Vbeta primers together with 13 Jbeta primers. Assay used: immunoSEQ multiplex PCR; TCRdb lists only in-frame clones, some missing. This listing includes roughly 90,000 clones. The receptor was derived from a man aged 45-65 years in good health and CMV-seropositive. This rearrangement joins TRBV11-3 to TRBJ1-1; D is perhaps TRBD1 (6 bases). Specimen: PBMCs. The CDR3 sequence is CASTLGGTNTEAFF. The CDR3, as DNA: TGTGCCAGCACGCTTGGGGGCACGAACACTGAAGCTTTCTTT.